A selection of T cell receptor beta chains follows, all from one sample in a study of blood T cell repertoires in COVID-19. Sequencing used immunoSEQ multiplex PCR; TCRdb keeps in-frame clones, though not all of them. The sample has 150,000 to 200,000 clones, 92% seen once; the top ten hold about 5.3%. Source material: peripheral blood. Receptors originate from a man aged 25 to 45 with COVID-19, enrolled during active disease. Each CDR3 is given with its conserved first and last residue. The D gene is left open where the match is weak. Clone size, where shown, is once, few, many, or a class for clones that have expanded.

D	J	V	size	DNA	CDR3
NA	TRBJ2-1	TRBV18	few	TGTGCCAGCTCACCACCGACGACTAACGCTGAGCAGTTCTTC	CASSPPTTNAEQFF
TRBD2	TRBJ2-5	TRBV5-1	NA	TGCGCCAGCGGACTAGCGGGAGACCCCCAAGAGACCCAGTACTTC	CASGLAGDPQETQYF
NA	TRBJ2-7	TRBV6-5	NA	TGTGCCAGCAGTCGGACTCCACCCTTCGCATACGAGCAGTACTTC	CASSRTPPFAYEQYF
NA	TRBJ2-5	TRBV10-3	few	TGTGCCATCAGTGGGACAGGAGGGGGTCGAGAGACCCAGTACTTC	CAISGTGGGRETQYF
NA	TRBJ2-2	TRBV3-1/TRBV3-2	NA	TGTGCCAGCAGCCGCTTGAGCCCCCAAAACACCGGGGAGCTGTTTTTT	CASSRLSPQNTGELFF
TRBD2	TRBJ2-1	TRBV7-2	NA	TGTGCCAGCAGCAAGCGAGCGGGAGGGAGGGGCAATGAGCAGTTCTTC	CASSKRAGGRGNEQFF
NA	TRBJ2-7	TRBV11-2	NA	TGTGCCAGCAGCTTAGGATTGAGCACCTCCTACGAGCAGTACTTC	CASSLGLSTSYEQYF
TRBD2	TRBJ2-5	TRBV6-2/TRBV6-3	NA	TGTGCCAGCAGTTCGAAGGCAGGGAGGGGAGAGACCCAGTACTTC	CASSSKAGRGETQYF
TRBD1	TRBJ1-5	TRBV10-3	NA	TGTGCCATCAGTCAGGGGGAGGGCAATCAGCCCCAGCATTTT	CAISQGEGNQPQHF
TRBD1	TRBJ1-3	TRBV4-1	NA	TGCGCCAGCAGCCCGTCAGGGGGTGCGTGGGGAAACACCATATATTTT	CASSPSGGAWGNTIYF
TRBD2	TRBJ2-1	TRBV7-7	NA	TGTGCCAGCAGCTCCCAACAGGCTAGCGGGATCAATGAGCAGTTCTTC	CASSSQQASGINEQFF
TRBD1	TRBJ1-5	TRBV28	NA	TGTGCCAGCAGTTTTAGAGGGTCAGGGGGATTCGGGAATCAGCCCCAGCATTTT	CASSFRGSGGFGNQPQHF